These 24 T cell receptor beta chains originate from one sample sequenced in a study of cytomegalovirus exposure and HLA in healthy donors. This PCR relied on a set of 60 Vbeta primers and 13 Jbeta primers. The data were produced by immunoSEQ multiplex PCR, yet TCRdb's version contains in-frame clones alone and is incomplete. The sample records 95,000 to 150,000 clones, about 8.6% being singletons. The specimen sequenced was PBMCs. The receptors originated from a middle-aged woman in good health and CMV-seropositive.

This clone was counted only a few times. This chain uses TRBV5-4 with TRBJ2-7, with 9 positions matching TRBD2. This CDR3 is 14 amino acids long. The J segment lost 5 bases and the V segment lost 4 bases, leaving 7 bases of the junction unmatched. CDR1 and CDR2 (germline): SGHNT, YYREEE (reference sequence). CDR3 sequence (DNA): TGTGCCAGCAGCCACCGACTAGCGGAGAACGAGCAGTACTTC. Translated: CASSHRLAENEQYF.

The chain uses TRBV5-1 and TRBJ2-3; no definite D call. Trimming took 6 bases from V and 6 from J, leaving 20 bases between them. The CDR3 length is 15 residues. Germline CDR1 and CDR2: SGHRS and YFSETQ. CDR3 region: CASTWQSTERDTQYF. The CDR3 nucleotides read TGCGCCAGCACCTGGCAGAGCACTGAGAGGGATACGCAGTATTTT.

This clone was detected only a few times. The V call is TRBV7-9, the J call TRBJ2-1, with 9 bases fitting TRBD1. The CDR3 contains 17 residues. V lost 5 bases to trimming and J lost 2 bases; unmatched junction nucleotides: 10. In germline, CDR1 is SEHNR, CDR2 FQNEAQ (reference sequence). CDR3 region: CASSPRWDRVPYNEQFF. CDR3 nucleotides: TGTGCCAGCAGCCCCCGGTGGGACAGGGTGCCCTACAATGAGCAGTTCTTC.

This clone showed up just a few times. The chain joins TRBV27 to TRBJ1-1; TRBD1 might be the D (5 bases). The CDR3 has 13 amino acids. Germline V CDR1 and CDR2: MNHEY, SMNVEV (reference sequence). Trimming left V 3 bases short and J 8 bases short, with 13 bases between. Here the CDR3 reads CASSFQGAIEAFF. The CDR3 DNA follows: TGTGCCAGCAGTTTCCAGGGCGCCATCGAAGCTTTCTTT.

This clone was detected only a few times. The CDR3 DNA reads TGCAGCGTTGAAAACCAGGTGCGAAGGGGATGGGACACTGAAGCTTTCTTT. It codes for CSVENQVRRGWDTEAFF. The J gene is TRBJ1-1, the V gene TRBV29-1, with D possibly matching TRBD1 (5 bases). This CDR3 has 17 amino acids. V was pared by 2 bases and J by 3 bases, with 22 bases between. The germline V gene encodes CDR1 SQVTM and CDR2 ANQGSEA.

The chain joins TRBV5-4 to TRBJ2-2; D is possibly TRBD1 (5 bases). The CDR3 is 15 residues long. CDR1 is SGHNT and CDR2 is YYREEE in the germline V gene (reference sequence). Trimming removed 3 bases at V and 1 base at J, with 10 bases between. The DNA of the CDR3 is TGTGCCAGCAGCTACAACGACAGGAACACCGGGGAGCTGTTTTTT. It codes for CASSYNDRNTGELFF. The full variable domain, its missing parts supplied by reference TRBV5-4 and TRBJ2-2, is ETGVTQSPTHLIKTRGQQVTLRCSSQSGHNTVSWYQQALGQGPQFIFQYYREEENGRGNFPPRFSGLQFPNYSSELNVNALELDDSALYLCASSYNDRNTGELFFGEGSRLTVL.

This rearrangement joins TRBV5-1 to TRBJ2-2; TRBD1 matches 7 bases. The germline V gene has CDR1 SGHRS and CDR2 YFSETQ. V shed 4 bases and J 4 bases; nucleotides not matched to a gene: 7. CDR3 length equals 15 residues. This chain's CDR3 is CASSHRDSLTGELFF. The CDR3 DNA reads TGCGCCAGCAGCCACCGGGACAGTCTCACCGGGGAGCTGTTTTTT.

This clone was seen more than once but under ten times. The chain uses TRBV9 and TRBJ1-4; 7 bases fit TRBD1. This CDR3 has 14 amino acids. The ends lost 2 bases at V and 8 bases at J; junction bases unmatched: 6. Germline CDR1 SGDLS, CDR2 YYNGEE. The CDR3 sequence: CASSVGQGEEKLFF. In nucleotides, the CDR3 is TGTGCCAGCAGCGTTGGGCAGGGGGAAGAAAAACTGTTTTTT.

J is TRBJ2-7 and V is TRBV5-1, with TRBD2 as a possible D gene (5 bases). Trimming pared 0 bases from V and 1 base from J, leaving 17 bases between. The length of the CDR3 is 17 residues. Germline V gene lookup returns CDR1 SGHRS and CDR2 YFSETQ. The CDR3 region is CASSLGLRGMDSYEQYF. The CDR3 bases are TGCGCCAGCAGCTTGGGGTTGAGAGGGATGGATTCCTACGAGCAGTACTTC.

The chain has TRBV7-8 and TRBJ1-1, with no clear D. The CDR3 consists of 15 residues. CDR1 and CDR2 (germline): SGHVS, FQNEAQ. V lost 7 bases and J lost 0, with 15 bases in between. CDR3 in amino acids: CASTPGTAMNTEAFF. In DNA, the CDR3 is TGTGCCAGCACCCCAGGAACAGCCATGAACACTGAAGCTTTCTTT.

This clone turned up a few times. The chain employs TRBV6-1 and TRBJ2-1, with TRBD2 as a possible D gene (7 bases). V was shortened by 10 bases and J by 7 bases, with 23 bases between the two germline ends. From germline, CDR1 is MNHNS and CDR2 SASEGT. The CDR3 runs to 15 residues. This CDR3 reads CATGVRRGIGNEQFF. CDR3 bases: TGTGCCACAGGGGTACGGCGGGGGATTGGGAATGAGCAGTTCTTC.

There are a few counts of this clone. This chain connects TRBV9 to TRBJ1-1; TRBD1 agrees at 9 bases. The CDR3 extends over 15 amino acids. Germline V gene sequence: CDR1 SGDLS, CDR2 YYNGEE. V lost 0 bases, J lost 7 bases, and 7 bases stayed unmatched. In DNA, the CDR3 is TGTGCCAGCAGCGTAGGGGGACAGGGAAGTAGTGAAGCTTTCTTT. It encodes CASSVGGQGSSEAFF. Using reference TRBV9 and TRBJ1-1 for the parts outside the CDR3, the full variable domain is DSGVTQTPKHLITATGQRVTLRCSPRSGDLSVYWYQQSLDQGLQFLIQYYNGEERAKGNILERFSAQQFPDLHSELNLSSLELGDSALYFCASSVGGQGSSEAFFGQGTRLTVV.

This clone was recorded a few times. The chain carries TRBV18 and TRBJ1-1; 7 nucleotides line up with TRBD1. The CDR3 totals 17 residues. Trimming removed 2 bases from V and 4 bases from J; junction bases left unmatched: 13. Germline V gene sequence: CDR1 KGHSH, CDR2 LQKENI. The CDR3 DNA sequence: TGTGCCAGCTCACCAAGTGTGGAGGGGGCAGTGGTCACTGAAGCTTTCTTT. Translating gives CASSPSVEGAVVTEAFF.

This clone was observed a few times. Compared with germline, one end of the junction differs, possibly owing to a read error. The genes are TRBV4-1 and TRBJ2-7, with 8 positions matching TRBD2. CDR3 size: 16 residues. CDR1 MGHRA and CDR2 YSYEKL come from the germline V gene. For the CDR3, the DNA is TGCGCCAGCGGCCAAGAAAGCAGCGGGGGACCGTACGAGCAGTACTTC. It yields the protein CASGQESSGGPYEQYF.

V usage is TRBV9 and J usage is TRBJ2-7, with TRBD1 matching over 9 bases. Per the germline V gene, CDR1 is SGDLS and CDR2 is YYNGEE. With V trimmed by 0 bases and J by 6 bases, 7 bases remained unmatched. This CDR3 spans 15 amino acids. The CDR3 here is CASSVEGQGIGEQYF. CDR3 sequence (DNA): TGTGCCAGCAGCGTAGAGGGACAGGGAATTGGCGAGCAGTACTTC.

The chain uses TRBV6-5 and TRBJ1-2, with D tentatively TRBD1 (6 bases). V was cut by 6 bases and J by 4 bases, with 15 bases left in between. The CDR3 extends over 14 amino acids. Germline V lookup: CDR1 MNHEY, CDR2 SVGAGI. The CDR3 is CASRSTGKGYGYTF. As DNA, the CDR3 is TGTGCCAGCAGATCGACAGGAAAGGGCTATGGCTACACCTTC.

In this sample, this clone turned up a few times. The V and J genes are TRBV27 and TRBJ1-1; D unclear. This CDR3 is built from 14 residues. The V end was cut by 8 bases, the J end by 1 base, with 14 bases between. Germline V gene sequence: CDR1 MNHEY, CDR2 SMNVEV (reference sequence). CDR3 residues: CASGNYIKNTEAFF. In DNA form, the CDR3 reads TGTGCCAGCGGAAACTACATTAAGAACACTGAAGCTTTCTTT.

This clone was found a few times. The rearrangement uses TRBV5-1 and TRBJ1-1; possible D gene TRBD1, 6 bases. Germline loops: CDR1 SGHRS, CDR2 YFSETQ. The CDR3 is 16 amino acids. The V end was cut by 4 bases, the J end by 1 base, with 17 bases between. The CDR3 nucleotides read TGCGCCAGCAGCCGGGTGCCCGGGACACAGAACACTGAAGCTTTCTTT. Residues: CASSRVPGTQNTEAFF.

V usage is TRBV7-9 and J usage is TRBJ2-7, with 10 bases aligning to TRBD1. This CDR3 has 16 amino acids. V lost 2 bases, J lost 3 bases, and 7 bases stayed unmatched. From germline, CDR1 is SEHNR and CDR2 FQNEAQ (reference sequence). Here the CDR3 reads CASSLWAGQGIYEQYF. The CDR3 nucleotides read TGTGCCAGCAGCTTATGGGCGGGACAGGGGATCTACGAGCAGTACTTC.

The gene calls are TRBV5-1 and TRBJ2-3, with 7 bases fitting TRBD1. CDR1 SGHRS and CDR2 YFSETQ come from the germline V gene. CDR3 length: 15 amino acids. The V segment lost 5 bases and the J segment 0 bases; nucleotides outside the gene matches: 6. The DNA for the CDR3 is TGCGCCAGCAGATTCGGACAGGCTAGCACAGATACGCAGTATTTT. It codes for CASRFGQASTDTQYF.

This clone was seen only a few times. The rearrangement joins TRBV7-9 to TRBJ1-6; weak D call: TRBD1 (5 bases). With 5 bases removed from V and 9 bases from J, the gap between germline ends came to 14 bases. The CDR3 length is 14 residues. Germline assignment: CDR1 SEHNR and CDR2 FQNEAQ (reference sequence). The CDR3 nucleotides are TGTGCCAGCAGCGGGGGGGGGATGGGTTCACCCCTCCACTTT. This sequence encodes CASSGGGMGSPLHF.

This clone was seen more than once but under ten times. The chain combines TRBV27 with TRBJ2-7; 9 bases map to TRBD1. The CDR3 length is 14 residues. V lost 4 bases and J lost 4; bases outside the gene matches: 5. The V gene's germline CDR1 is MNHEY and CDR2 SMNVEV (reference sequence). This chain's CDR3 is CASSYGQGFYEQYF. The CDR3 DNA sequence: TGTGCCAGCAGTTACGGACAGGGGTTTTACGAGCAGTACTTC.

CDR3 nucleotides: TGTGCCTGGAGGCCCCCGGGATTGGAGTATGGCTACACCTTC. The encoded protein is CAWRPPGLEYGYTF. The chain joins TRBV30 to TRBJ1-2; D not resolved. CDR3 length: 14 amino acids. Germline values: CDR1 GTSNPN, CDR2 SVGIG (reference sequence). Trimming cost V 3 bases and J 5 bases, with 16 bases left between them.

This clone was counted only a few times. The chain carries TRBV9 and TRBJ1-2, with 9 nucleotides matching TRBD1. Germline values: CDR1 SGDLS, CDR2 YYNGEE. V was pared by 3 bases and J by 8 bases, with 8 bases of the junction left unmatched. CDR3 length: 14 residues. The CDR3 protein is CASSAYRGLGGYTF. The DNA of the CDR3 is TGTGCCAGCAGCGCATACAGGGGGCTTGGCGGCTACACCTTC.